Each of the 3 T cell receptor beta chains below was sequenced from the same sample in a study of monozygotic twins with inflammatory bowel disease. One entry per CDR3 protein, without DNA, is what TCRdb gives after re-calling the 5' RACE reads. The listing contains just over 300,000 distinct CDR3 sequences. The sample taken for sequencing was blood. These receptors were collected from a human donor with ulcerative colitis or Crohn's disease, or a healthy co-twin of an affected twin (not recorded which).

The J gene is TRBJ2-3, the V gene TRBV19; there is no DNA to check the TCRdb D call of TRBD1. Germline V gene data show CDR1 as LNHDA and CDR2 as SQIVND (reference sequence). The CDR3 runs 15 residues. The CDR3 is CASSTVQGQVDTQYF.

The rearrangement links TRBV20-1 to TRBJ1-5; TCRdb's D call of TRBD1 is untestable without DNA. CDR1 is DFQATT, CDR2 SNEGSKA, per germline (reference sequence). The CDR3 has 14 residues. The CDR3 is CSASPQGRNQPQHF.

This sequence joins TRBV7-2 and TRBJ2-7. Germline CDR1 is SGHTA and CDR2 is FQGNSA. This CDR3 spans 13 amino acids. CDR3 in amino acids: CASMGRNSYEQYF.